This entry describes one T cell receptor beta chain. This entry is derived from a study of blood T cell repertoires in COVID-19. Overall study: In each case, the material was cDNA or gDNA derived from T cells, B-cell-depleted T cells, or PBMCs.

Germline trimming cut 6 bases from V and 0 bases from J; bases unmatched to any gene: 9. The germline V gene has CDR1 SNHLY and CDR2 FYNNEI. The CDR3 runs 17 residues. Using immunoSEQ multiplex PCR, the repertoire was profiled, and TCRdb retains in-frame clones only, with some absent. The repertoire holds hundreds of thousands of clones, more than 90% seen once, with roughly 2.6% in the top ten. The sequence came from a man between 60 and 75 years old who had recovered from COVID-19. The sample taken for sequencing was PBMCs or T cells enriched from blood (not recorded which). The V and J genes are TRBV2 and TRBJ1-1; TRBD1 matches at 11 bases. CDR3 amino acids: CASRGDRGYFMNTEAFF. The CDR3 nucleotides read TGTGCCAGCAGGGGGGACAGGGGGTATTTTATGAACACTGAAGCTTTCTTT.